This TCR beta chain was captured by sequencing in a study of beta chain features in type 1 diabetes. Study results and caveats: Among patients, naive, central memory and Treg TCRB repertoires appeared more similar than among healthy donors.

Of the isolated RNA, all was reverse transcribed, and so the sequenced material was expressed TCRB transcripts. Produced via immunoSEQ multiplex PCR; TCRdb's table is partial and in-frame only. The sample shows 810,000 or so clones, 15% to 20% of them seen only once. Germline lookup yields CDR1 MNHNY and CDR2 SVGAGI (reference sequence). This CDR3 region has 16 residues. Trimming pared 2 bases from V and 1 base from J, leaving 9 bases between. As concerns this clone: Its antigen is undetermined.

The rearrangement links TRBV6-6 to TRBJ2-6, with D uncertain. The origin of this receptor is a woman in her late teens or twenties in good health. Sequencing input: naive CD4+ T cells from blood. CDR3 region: CASSYPARSGANVLTF. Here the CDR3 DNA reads TGTGCCAGCAGTTACCCCGCCAGATCTGGGGCCAACGTCCTGACTTTC.